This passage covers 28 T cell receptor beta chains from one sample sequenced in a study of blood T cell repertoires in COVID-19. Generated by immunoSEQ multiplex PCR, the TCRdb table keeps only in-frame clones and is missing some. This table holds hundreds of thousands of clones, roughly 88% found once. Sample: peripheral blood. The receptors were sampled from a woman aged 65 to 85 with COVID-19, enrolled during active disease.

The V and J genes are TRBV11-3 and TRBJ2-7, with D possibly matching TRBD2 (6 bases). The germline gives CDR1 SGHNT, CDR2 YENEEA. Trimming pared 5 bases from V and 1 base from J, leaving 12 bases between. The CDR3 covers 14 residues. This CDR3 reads CASSPRGASYEQYF. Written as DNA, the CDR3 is TGTGCCAGCAGCCCGCGCGGGGCTTCCTACGAGCAGTACTTC.

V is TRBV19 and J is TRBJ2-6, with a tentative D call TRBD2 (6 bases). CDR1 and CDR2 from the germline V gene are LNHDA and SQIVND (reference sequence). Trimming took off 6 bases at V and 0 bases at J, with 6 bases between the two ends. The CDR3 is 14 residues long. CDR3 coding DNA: TGTGCCAGTAGCGGGGGCTCTGGGGCCAACGTCCTGACTTTC. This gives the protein CASSGGSGANVLTF.

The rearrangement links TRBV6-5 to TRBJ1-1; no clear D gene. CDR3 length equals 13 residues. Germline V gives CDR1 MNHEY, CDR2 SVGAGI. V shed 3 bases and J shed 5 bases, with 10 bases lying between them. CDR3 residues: CASSYSGETEAFF. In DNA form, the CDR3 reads TGTGCCAGCAGTTATTCAGGCGAGACTGAAGCTTTCTTT.

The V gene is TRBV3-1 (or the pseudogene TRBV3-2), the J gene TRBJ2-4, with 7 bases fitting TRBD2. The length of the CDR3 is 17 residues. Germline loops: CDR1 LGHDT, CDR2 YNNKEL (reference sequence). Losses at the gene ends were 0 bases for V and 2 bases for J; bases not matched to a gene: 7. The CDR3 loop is CASSQDRAGATKNIQYF. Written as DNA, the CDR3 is TGTGCCAGCAGCCAAGATCGGGCGGGAGCAACCAAAAACATTCAGTACTTC.

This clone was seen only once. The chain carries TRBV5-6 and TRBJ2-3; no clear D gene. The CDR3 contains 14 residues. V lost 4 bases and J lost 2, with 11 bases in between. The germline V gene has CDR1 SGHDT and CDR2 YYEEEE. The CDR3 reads CASSLTVATDTQYF. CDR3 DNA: TGTGCCAGCAGCCTTACAGTGGCCACAGATACGCAGTATTTT.

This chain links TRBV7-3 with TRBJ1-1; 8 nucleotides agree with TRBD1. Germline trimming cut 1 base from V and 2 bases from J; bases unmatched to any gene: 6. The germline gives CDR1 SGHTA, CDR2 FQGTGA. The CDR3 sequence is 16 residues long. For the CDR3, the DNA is TGTGCCAGCAGCTTAAGTAGACAGGGGAGAAACACTGAAGCTTTCTTT. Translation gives CASSLSRQGRNTEAFF.

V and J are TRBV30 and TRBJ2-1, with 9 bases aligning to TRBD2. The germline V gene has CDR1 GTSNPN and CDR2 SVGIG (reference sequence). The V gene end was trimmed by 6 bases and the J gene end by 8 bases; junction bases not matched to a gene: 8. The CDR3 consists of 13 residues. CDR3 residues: CACASGNFDEQFF. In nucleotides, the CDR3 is TGTGCCTGTGCTAGCGGGAATTTCGATGAGCAGTTCTTC.

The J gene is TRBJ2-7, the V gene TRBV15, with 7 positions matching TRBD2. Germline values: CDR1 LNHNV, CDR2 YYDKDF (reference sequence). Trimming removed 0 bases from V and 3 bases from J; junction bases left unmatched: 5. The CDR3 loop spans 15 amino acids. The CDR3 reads CATSRDEGGSYEQYF. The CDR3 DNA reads TGTGCCACCAGCAGAGATGAGGGCGGGAGCTACGAGCAGTACTTC.

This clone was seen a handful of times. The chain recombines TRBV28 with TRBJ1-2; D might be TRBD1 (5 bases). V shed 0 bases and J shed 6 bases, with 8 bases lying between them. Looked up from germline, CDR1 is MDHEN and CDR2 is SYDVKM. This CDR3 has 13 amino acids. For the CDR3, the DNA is TGTGCCAGCAGTTTATGGCCAGGGAATGGCTACACCTTC. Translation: CASSLWPGNGYTF.

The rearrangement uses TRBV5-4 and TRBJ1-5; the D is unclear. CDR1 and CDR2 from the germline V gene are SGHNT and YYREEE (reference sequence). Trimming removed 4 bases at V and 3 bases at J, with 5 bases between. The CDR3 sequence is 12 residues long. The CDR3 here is CASSQDNQPQHF. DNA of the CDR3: TGTGCCAGCAGCCAGGACAATCAGCCCCAGCATTTT.

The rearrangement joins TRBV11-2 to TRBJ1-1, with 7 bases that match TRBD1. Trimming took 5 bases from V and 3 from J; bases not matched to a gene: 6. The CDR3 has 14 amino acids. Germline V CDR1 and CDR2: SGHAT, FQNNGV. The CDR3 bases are TGTGCCAGCAGCCCCGGACAGGTTTACACTGAAGCTTTCTTT. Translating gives CASSPGQVYTEAFF. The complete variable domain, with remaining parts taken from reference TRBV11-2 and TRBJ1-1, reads EAGVAQSPRYKIIEKRQSVAFWCNPISGHATLYWYQQILGQGPKLLIQFQNNGVVDDSQLPKDRFSAERLKGVDSTLKIQPAKLEDSAVYLCASSPGQVYTEAFFGQGTRLTVV.

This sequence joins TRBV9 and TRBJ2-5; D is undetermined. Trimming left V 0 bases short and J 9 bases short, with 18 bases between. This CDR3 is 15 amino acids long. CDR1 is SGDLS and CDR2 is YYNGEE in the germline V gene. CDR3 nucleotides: TGTGCCAGCAGCGTAGCACCGGAGCAGCCTGCGGCCCAGTACTTC. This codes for CASSVAPEQPAAQYF.

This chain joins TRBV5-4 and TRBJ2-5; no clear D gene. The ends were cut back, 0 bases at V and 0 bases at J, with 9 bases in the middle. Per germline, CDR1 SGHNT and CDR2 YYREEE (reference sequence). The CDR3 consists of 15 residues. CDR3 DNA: TGTGCCAGCAGCTTGGGGCAACCGTACCAAGAGACCCAGTACTTC. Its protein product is CASSLGQPYQETQYF.

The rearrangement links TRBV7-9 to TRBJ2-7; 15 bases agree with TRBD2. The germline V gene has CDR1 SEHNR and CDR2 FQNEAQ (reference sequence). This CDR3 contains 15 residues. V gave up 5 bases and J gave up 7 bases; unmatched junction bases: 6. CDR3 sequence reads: CASSAGLAGGEEQYF. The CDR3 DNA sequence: TGTGCCAGCAGCGCGGGACTAGCGGGAGGTGAAGAGCAGTACTTC.

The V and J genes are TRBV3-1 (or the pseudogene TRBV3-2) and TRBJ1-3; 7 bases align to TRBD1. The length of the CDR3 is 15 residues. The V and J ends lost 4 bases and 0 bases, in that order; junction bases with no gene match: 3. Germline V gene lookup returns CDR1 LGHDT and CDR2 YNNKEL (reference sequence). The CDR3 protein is CASSRDRVSGNTIYF. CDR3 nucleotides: TGTGCCAGCAGCCGAGACAGGGTCTCTGGAAACACCATATATTTT.

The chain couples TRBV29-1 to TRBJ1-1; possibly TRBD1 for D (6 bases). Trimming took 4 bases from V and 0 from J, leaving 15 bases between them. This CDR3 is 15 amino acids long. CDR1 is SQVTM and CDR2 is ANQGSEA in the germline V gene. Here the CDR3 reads CSVGGGDFMNTEAFF. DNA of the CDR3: TGCAGCGTTGGAGGGGGGGACTTCATGAACACTGAAGCTTTCTTT. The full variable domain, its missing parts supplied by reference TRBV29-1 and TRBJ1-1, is SAVISQKPSRDICQRGTSLTIQCQVDSQVTMMFWYRQQPGQSLTLIATANQGSEATYESGFVIDKFPISRPNLTFSTLTVSNMSPEDSSIYLCSVGGGDFMNTEAFFGQGTRLTVV.

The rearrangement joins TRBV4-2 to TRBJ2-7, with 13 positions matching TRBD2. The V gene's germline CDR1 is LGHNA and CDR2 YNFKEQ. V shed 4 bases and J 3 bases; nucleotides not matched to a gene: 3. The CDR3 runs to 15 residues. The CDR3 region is CASSRGLAGVYEQYF. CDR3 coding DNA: TGTGCCAGCAGCCGAGGACTAGCGGGGGTCTACGAGCAGTACTTC.

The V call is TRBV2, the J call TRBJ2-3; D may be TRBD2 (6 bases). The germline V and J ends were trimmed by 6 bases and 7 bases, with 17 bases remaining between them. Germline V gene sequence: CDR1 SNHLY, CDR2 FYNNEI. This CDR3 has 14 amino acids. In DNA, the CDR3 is TGTGCCAGCAGCGTGCGGAGGGACGTCAATACGCAGTATTTT. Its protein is CASSVRRDVNTQYF.

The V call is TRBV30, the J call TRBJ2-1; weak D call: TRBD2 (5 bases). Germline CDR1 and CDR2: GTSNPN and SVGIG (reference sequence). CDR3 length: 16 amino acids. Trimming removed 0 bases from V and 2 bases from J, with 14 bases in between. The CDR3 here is CAWSVPGGRAYNEQFF. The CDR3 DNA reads TGTGCCTGGAGTGTTCCCGGAGGAAGGGCCTACAATGAGCAGTTCTTC.

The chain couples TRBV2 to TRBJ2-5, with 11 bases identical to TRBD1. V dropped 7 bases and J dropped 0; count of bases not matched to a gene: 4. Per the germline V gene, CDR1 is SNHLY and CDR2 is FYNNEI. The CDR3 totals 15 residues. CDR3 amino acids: CASNRDRGDQETQYF. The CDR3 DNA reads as TGTGCCAGCAATCGGGACAGGGGGGACCAAGAGACCCAGTACTTC.

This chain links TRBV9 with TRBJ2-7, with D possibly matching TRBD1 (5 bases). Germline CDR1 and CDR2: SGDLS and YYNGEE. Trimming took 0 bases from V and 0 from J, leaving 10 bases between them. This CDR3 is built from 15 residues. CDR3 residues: CASSVVPGNSYEQYF. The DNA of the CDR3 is TGTGCCAGCAGCGTAGTCCCAGGGAACTCCTACGAGCAGTACTTC.

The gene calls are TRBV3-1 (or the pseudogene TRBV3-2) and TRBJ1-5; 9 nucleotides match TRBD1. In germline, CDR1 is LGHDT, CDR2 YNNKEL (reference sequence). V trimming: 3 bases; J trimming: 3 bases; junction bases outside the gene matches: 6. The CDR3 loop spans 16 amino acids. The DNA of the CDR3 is TGTGCCAGCAGCCAGGAGGGACAGGGATACAATCAGCCCCAGCATTTT. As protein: CASSQEGQGYNQPQHF.

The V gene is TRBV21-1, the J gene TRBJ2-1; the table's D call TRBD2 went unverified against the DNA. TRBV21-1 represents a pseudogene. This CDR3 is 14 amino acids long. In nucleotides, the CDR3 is TGTGCCAGCGGAAGGAGGAACTACTACAATGAGCAGTTCTTC. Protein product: CASGRRNYYNEQFF.

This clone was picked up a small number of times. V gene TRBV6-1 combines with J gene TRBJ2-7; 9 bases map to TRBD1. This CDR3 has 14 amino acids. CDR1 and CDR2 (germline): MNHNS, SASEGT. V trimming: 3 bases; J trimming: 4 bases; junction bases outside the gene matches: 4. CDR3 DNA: TGTGCCAGCAGTGAGGGGACAGGGCCTTACGAGCAGTACTTC. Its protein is CASSEGTGPYEQYF.

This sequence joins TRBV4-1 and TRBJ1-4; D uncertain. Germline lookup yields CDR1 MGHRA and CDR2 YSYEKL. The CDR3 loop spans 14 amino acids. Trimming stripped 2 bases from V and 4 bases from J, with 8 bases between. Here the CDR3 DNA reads TGCGCCAGCAGCCAATCGGAGATTAATGAAAAACTGTTTTTT. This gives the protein CASSQSEINEKLFF.

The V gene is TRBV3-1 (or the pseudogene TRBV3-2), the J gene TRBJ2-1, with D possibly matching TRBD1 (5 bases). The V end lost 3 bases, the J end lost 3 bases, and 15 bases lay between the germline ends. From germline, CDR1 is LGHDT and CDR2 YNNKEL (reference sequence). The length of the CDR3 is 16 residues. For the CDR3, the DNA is TGTGCCAGCAGCCAGGTTGGACATGGCAGCTACAATGAGCAGTTCTTC. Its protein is CASSQVGHGSYNEQFF.

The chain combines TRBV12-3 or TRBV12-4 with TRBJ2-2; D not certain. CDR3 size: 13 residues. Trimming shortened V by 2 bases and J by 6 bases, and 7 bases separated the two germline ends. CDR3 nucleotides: TGTGCCAGCAGTTTAAGGCAGGCCGGGGAGCTGTTTTTT. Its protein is CASSLRQAGELFF.

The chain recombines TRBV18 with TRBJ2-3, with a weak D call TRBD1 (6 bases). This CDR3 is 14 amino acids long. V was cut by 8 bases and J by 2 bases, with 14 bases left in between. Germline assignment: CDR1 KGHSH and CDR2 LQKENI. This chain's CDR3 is CASQKDRNTDTQYF. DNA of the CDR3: TGTGCCAGCCAGAAGGACAGAAACACAGATACGCAGTATTTT.